This T cell receptor (beta chain) was retrieved from a study of beta chain features in type 1 diabetes. With regard to this clone: Its antigen is still unknown.

General study results and limits: Within each of all four CD4+ subsets, Type 1 diabetes patients had TCRB CDR3s that were moderately but significantly shorter.

Every bit of the isolated RNA underwent reverse transcription, so sequencing read expressed TCRB transcripts. Generated by immunoSEQ multiplex PCR, the TCRdb table keeps only in-frame clones and is missing some. The data hold some 170,000 clones, with approximately 62% observed a single time. Heparinised blood was drawn once per donor, averaging about 0.11 L. The authors sorted CD4+ naive, central memory, regulatory and stem cell-like memory cells via CD45RO/CCR7/CD25/CD127/CD95/CD27. This CDR3 has 18 residues. Germline V lookup: CDR1 PRHDT, CDR2 FYEKMQ (reference sequence). Trimming took off 5 bases at V and 0 bases at J, with 17 bases between the two ends.

J is TRBJ2-6 and V is TRBV13; possible D gene TRBD2, 5 bases. This sequence originates from a man aged 25 to 45 with type 1 diabetes. Sequenced: naive CD4+ T cells from blood. The CDR3 coding sequence is TGTGCCAGCAGCCCAAGCCAAACGGGGATCTCTGGGGCCAACGTCCTGACTTTC. Its translation: CASSPSQTGISGANVLTF.